The 12 T cell receptor beta chains presented below share a single source sample, sequenced in a study of Graves' ophthalmopathy and Graves' hyperthyroidism. The authors amplified TCR beta CDR3 regions from RNA transcripts. Scientists carried out first-round RT-PCR using HTBI primers and then a second-round multiplex PCR. MiXCR, applied by TCRdb to the multiplex PCR reads, yields one record per CDR3 protein. The sample shows 680,000 or so distinct CDR3 sequences, over 20% of them seen only once. Specimen: peripheral blood. The receptors were gathered from a woman in her late teens or twenties with stable Graves' hyperthyroidism. Some clones in this sample may be carry-over from other donors' samples.

This clonotype was detected many times. The chain carries TRBV11-1 and TRBJ2-6, with D tentatively TRBD1 (5 bases). Trimming took off 4 bases at V and 2 bases at J, with 12 bases between the two ends. The length of the CDR3 is 16 residues. Germline values: CDR1 SGHAT, CDR2 FQDESV (reference sequence). Written as DNA, the CDR3 is TGTGCCAGCAGCTCCCCTCAGGGTGCTGGGGCCAACGTCCTGACTTTC. This gives the protein CASSSPQGAGANVLTF.

This clonotype was counted at least ten times. V gene TRBV5-1 combines with J gene TRBJ2-7, with D possibly being TRBD2 (5 bases). This CDR3 spans 12 amino acids. Germline CDR1 and CDR2: SGHRS and YFSETQ. Trimming cost V 6 bases and J 2 bases, with 9 bases left between them. The CDR3 nucleotides are TGCGCCAGCAACGGGGAGCCCTACGAGCAGTACTTC. It codes for CASNGEPYEQYF. Full variable domain (remainder filled in from reference TRBV5-1 and TRBJ2-7): KAGVTQTPRYLIKTRGQQVTLSCSPISGHRSVSWYQQTPGQGLQFLFEYFSETQRNKGNFPGRFSGRQFSNSRSEMNVSTLELGDSALYLCASNGEPYEQYFGPGTRLTVT.

This clonotype has a count of ten or more. The chain uses TRBV11-2 and TRBJ2-6; 8 bases fit TRBD1. Germline CDR1 and CDR2: SGHAT and FQNNGV. This CDR3 region has 13 residues. The ends lost 10 bases at V and 4 bases at J; junction bases unmatched: 3. This CDR3 is CAIRGPGANVLTF. CDR3 nucleotides: TGTGCCATCAGGGGGCCAGGGGCCAACGTCCTGACTTTC.

This clonotype was seen many times. The gene calls are TRBV6-2 or TRBV6-3 and TRBJ1-1, with 7 positions matching TRBD1. The V gene end was trimmed by 0 bases and the J gene end by 0 bases; junction bases not matched to a gene: 4. The CDR3 consists of 16 residues. Looked up from germline, CDR1 is MNHEY and CDR2 is SVGEGT. CDR3 sequence reads: CASSYSYGTVNTEAFF. The CDR3 bases are TGTGCCAGCAGTTACTCGTACGGGACAGTGAACACTGAAGCTTTCTTT.

This clonotype was picked up many times. This clone may be a read error of a much larger clone one base away. V is TRBV6-1 and J is TRBJ1-1; no clear D gene. Per germline, CDR1 MNHNS and CDR2 SASEGT. This CDR3 is 13 amino acids long. V lost 8 bases and J lost 4, with 14 bases in between. The DNA for the CDR3 is TGTGCCAGCGCCGAAGGGCGCTTCACTGAAGCTTTCTTT. This codes for CASAEGRFTEAFF.

The J gene is TRBJ2-7, the V gene TRBV28; D is perhaps TRBD1 (6 bases). Germline CDR1 is MDHEN and CDR2 is SYDVKM. The CDR3 is 14 residues long. The ends were cut back, 4 bases at V and 2 bases at J, with 12 bases in the middle. This CDR3 is CASSWLTGTYEQYF. The CDR3 DNA reads TGTGCCAGCAGTTGGCTCACAGGGACCTACGAGCAGTACTTC.

In this sample, this clonotype turned up many times. The CDR3 here is CAWSRDSYEQYF. CDR3 nucleotides: TGTGCCTGGAGCCGGGACAGTTACGAGCAGTACTTC. The chain joins TRBV30 to TRBJ2-7, with 7 bases aligning to TRBD1. Trimming at V came to 3 bases and at J to 4 bases, leaving 3 bases not matched to a gene. Per the germline V gene, CDR1 is GTSNPN and CDR2 is SVGIG (reference sequence). There are 12 residues in the CDR3.

The V call is TRBV15, the J call TRBJ2-7, with D possibly matching TRBD2 (7 bases). Germline loops: CDR1 LNHNV, CDR2 YYDKDF (reference sequence). V dropped 3 bases and J dropped 5 bases, with 17 bases sitting between them. This CDR3 comprises 15 residues. CDR3 nucleotide sequence: TGTGCCACCAGCAGCTTTGGACGGGGGGCTGACGAGCAGTACTTC. As protein: CATSSFGRGADEQYF.

In this sample, this clonotype turned up a few times. The chain has TRBV30 and TRBJ1-1; D gene uncertain. The CDR3 is 14 amino acids. The germline CDR1 and CDR2 sequences are GTSNPN and SVGIG (reference sequence). With 5 bases removed from V and 3 bases from J, the gap between germline ends came to 16 bases. As DNA, the CDR3 is TGTGCCTGGGAGTCCTTTCGGTTGGACACTGAAGCTTTCTTT. Amino acid sequence: CAWESFRLDTEAFF. The full variable domain, in which reference TRBV30 and TRBJ1-1 provide the parts outside the CDR3, is SQTIHQWPATLVQPVGSPLSLECTVEGTSNPNLYWYRQAAGRGLQLLFYSVGIGQISSEVPQNLSASRPQDRQFILSSKKLLLSDSGFYLCAWESFRLDTEAFFGQGTRLTVV.

This clonotype was detected ten times or more. V and J are TRBV2 and TRBJ1-1, with D uncertain. CDR1 is SNHLY and CDR2 is FYNNEI in the germline V gene. V dropped 7 bases and J dropped 0 bases, with 6 bases sitting between them. The CDR3 is 12 amino acids. CDR3 in amino acids: CASTQMNTEAFF. Here the CDR3 DNA reads TGTGCCAGCACTCAGATGAACACTGAAGCTTTCTTT.

This clonotype was recorded many times. This rearrangement joins TRBV2 to TRBJ1-1; TRBD1 might be the D (5 bases). V dropped 6 bases and J dropped 0 bases, with 14 bases sitting between them. The CDR3 totals 15 residues. Germline lookup yields CDR1 SNHLY and CDR2 FYNNEI. The CDR3 DNA follows: TGTGCCAGCAGAGGCCGCCAGGGAATGAACACTGAAGCTTTCTTT. It yields the protein CASRGRQGMNTEAFF.

This clonotype was counted at least ten times. The V call is TRBV28, the J call TRBJ1-1; TRBD1 matches 10 bases. Germline trimming cut 3 bases from V and 3 bases from J; bases unmatched to any gene: 1. Germline assignment: CDR1 MDHEN and CDR2 SYDVKM. This CDR3 region has 14 residues. The CDR3 is CASSLGQGHTEAFF. CDR3 sequence (DNA): TGTGCCAGCAGTTTGGGACAGGGGCACACTGAAGCTTTCTTT.